This TCR beta chain was profiled in a study of blood T cell repertoires in COVID-19. Study details: The United States, Italy and Spain were the sources of the acute and convalescent COVID-19 samples.

CDR3 size: 16 residues. CDR1 is SNHLY and CDR2 is FYNNEI in the germline V gene. Trimming removed 3 bases at V and 1 base at J, with 13 bases between. Assay: immunoSEQ multiplex PCR; the TCRdb copy retains only in-frame clones and omits some. This repertoire shows about 120,000 clones, around 77% found once; its top ten account for roughly 7.9%. Input material: peripheral blood. The sequence derives from a human donor in a cohort sampled during active COVID-19. The chain joins TRBV2 to TRBJ1-3; maybe TRBD1 (6 bases). The CDR3 DNA follows: TGTGCCAGCAGTGAGAGGGCAGGGGAGTCTGGAAACACCATATATTTT. Translating gives CASSERAGESGNTIYF.